A single sample gave rise to the 5 T cell receptor beta chains below, sequenced in a study of T cell repertoires in cytomegalovirus infection. Their antigen targets remain unknown. A single record per CDR3 protein comes from TCRdb applying MiXCR to the reads. The data contain 680,000 or so distinct CDR3 sequences, approximately 33% of them singletons. The sequencing here drew on cultured PBMCs, taken from culture after CMV antigen stimulation. These TCRs come from a human donor in good health (CMV status not recorded). Some clones in this sample may be carry-over from other donors' samples.

This clonotype was seen at least ten times. This chain uses TRBV7-8 with TRBJ1-5; D possibly corresponds to TRBD1 (5 bases). The CDR3 is 15 amino acids. Germline V lookup: CDR1 SGHVS, CDR2 FQNEAQ. Trimming stripped 8 bases from V and 6 bases from J, with 20 bases between. CDR3 amino acids: CASDATIGTSQPQHF. CDR3 nucleotides: TGTGCCAGCGACGCCACGATAGGGACGAGTCAGCCCCAGCATTTT.

This clonotype was seen only a few times. The J gene is TRBJ1-5, the V gene TRBV4-1; no reliable D call. This CDR3 region has 15 residues. Germline CDR1 MGHRA, CDR2 YSYEKL. The germline V and J ends were trimmed by 4 bases and 0 bases, with 10 bases remaining between them. This chain's CDR3 is CASSPEMYSNQPQHF. In DNA form, the CDR3 reads TGCGCCAGCAGCCCCGAGATGTATAGCAATCAGCCCCAGCATTTT.

This clonotype was counted at least ten times. The rearrangement links TRBV11-2 to TRBJ2-3, with 10 bases aligning to TRBD2. The junction had 6 bases not matched to a gene; V was cut back by 3 bases and J by 6 bases. CDR1 and CDR2 from the germline V gene are SGHAT and FQNNGV. CDR3 length: 15 residues. CDR3 nucleotides: TGTGCCAGCAGCTTCACTAGCGGGGTTAAGGATACGCAGTATTTT. This sequence encodes CASSFTSGVKDTQYF.

In its sample, this clonotype was seen a few times. The chain combines TRBV28 with TRBJ1-2; tentatively, D is TRBD1 (6 bases). Germline loops: CDR1 MDHEN, CDR2 SYDVKM. The CDR3 is 12 residues long. V lost 8 bases, J lost 4 bases, and 11 bases lay in between. Here the CDR3 reads CASGGGGYGYTF. CDR3 DNA: TGTGCCAGCGGGGGGGGCGGCTATGGCTACACCTTC.

The J gene is TRBJ2-3, the V gene TRBV7-2; 7 nucleotides align to TRBD2. V was pared by 6 bases and J by 2 bases, with 14 bases of the junction left unmatched. The CDR3 contains 17 residues. Germline CDR1 is SGHTA and CDR2 is FQGNSA. The DNA for the CDR3 is TGTGCCAGCAGGCCCGGGCGACCTGGGGGGGACACAGATACGCAGTATTTT. It is translated as CASRPGRPGGDTDTQYF.